A single sample is the source of the 26 T cell receptor beta chains below, sequenced in a study of beta chain features in type 1 diabetes. Regarding the study as a whole: Significant though moderate, a shortening of TCRB CDR3s appeared in all four CD4+ subsets of Type 1 diabetes patients.

These receptors' targets are unknown. Expressed TCRB transcripts were sequenced after all isolated RNA was converted to cDNA. The table came from immunoSEQ multiplex PCR; TCRdb's copy has only in-frame clones and leaves some out. The sample carries fewer than 300,000 clones, 9.5% to 13% recorded once. Sequencing was performed on naive CD4+ T cells from blood. The source of these receptors is a man aged 30 to 45 with type 1 diabetes.

This clone was observed a handful of times. The J gene is TRBJ2-3, the V gene TRBV4-3, with TRBD2 matching 10 bases. V trimming: 2 bases; J trimming: 4 bases; junction bases outside the gene matches: 6. This CDR3 region has 16 residues. Looked up from germline, CDR1 is LGHNA and CDR2 is YSLEER. CDR3 sequence (DNA): TGCGCCAGCAGCCAATTTCTAGCGGGGGCGGCAGATACGCAGTATTTT. It is translated as CASSQFLAGAADTQYF.

This clone was seen more than once but under ten times. The CDR3 protein is CASSLGDFKYGYTF. In nucleotides, the CDR3 is TGCGCCAGCAGCTTGGGGGACTTCAAATATGGCTACACCTTC. The rearrangement joins TRBV5-1 to TRBJ1-2; TRBD1 is a possible D gene (5 bases). Germline lookup yields CDR1 SGHRS and CDR2 YFSETQ. The V end was cut by 0 bases, the J end by 5 bases, with 11 bases between. The CDR3 length is 14 residues.

The chain links TRBV10-3 to TRBJ2-3, with D tentatively TRBD2 (6 bases). The CDR3 runs to 16 residues. Trimming pared 8 bases from V and 0 bases from J, leaving 18 bases between. Germline lookup yields CDR1 ENHRY and CDR2 SYGVKD. CDR3 amino acids: CAIGGGAYRSTDTQYF. The CDR3 nucleotides read TGTGCCATCGGCGGAGGGGCGTACAGGAGCACAGATACGCAGTATTTT.

This chain uses TRBV4-2 with TRBJ2-7; possibly TRBD2 for D (6 bases). The CDR3 loop spans 13 amino acids. V lost 1 base and J 2 bases, leaving 6 bases between the germline ends. Per the germline V gene, CDR1 is LGHNA and CDR2 is YNFKEQ. The CDR3 sequence is CASSQAGAYEQYF. CDR3 nucleotides: TGTGCCAGCAGCCAAGCGGGGGCCTACGAGCAGTACTTC.

This chain's CDR3 is CASSAQGGYGYTF. The CDR3 bases are TGTGCCAGCAGTGCTCAGGGAGGCTATGGCTACACCTTC. V gene TRBV6-4 combines with J gene TRBJ1-2, with D maybe TRBD1 (5 bases). V was clipped by 4 bases and J by 4 bases, with 10 bases between them. The CDR3 contains 13 residues. Per germline, CDR1 MRHNA and CDR2 SNTAGT.

The chain joins TRBV7-2 to TRBJ2-1; D might be TRBD1 (6 bases). Deletions cut 0 bases from V and 10 bases from J, with 13 bases between. Per germline, CDR1 SGHTA and CDR2 FQGNSA. CDR3 length: 14 amino acids. DNA of the CDR3: TGTGCCAGCAGCTTAGCAGGGCAGGGGCTCGAGCAGTTCTTC. This codes for CASSLAGQGLEQFF. Combining the CDR3 with reference TRBV7-2 and TRBJ2-1 gives the whole variable domain GAGVSQSPSNKVTEKGKDVELRCDPISGHTALYWYRQSLGQGLEFLIYFQGNSAPDKSGLPSDRFSAERTGGSVSTLTIQRTQQEDSAVYLCASSLAGQGLEQFFGPGTRLTVL.

The genes are TRBV6-6 and TRBJ1-2, with D perhaps matching TRBD1 (6 bases). Deletions cut 7 bases from V and 10 bases from J, with 22 bases between. The CDR3 runs 14 residues. CDR1 is MNHNY and CDR2 is SVGAGI in the germline V gene (reference sequence). Here the CDR3 reads CASIRQAGKDDYTF. The CDR3 region has the DNA TGTGCCAGCATAAGACAGGCGGGCAAGGACGACTACACCTTC.

This clone has only a few counts. The chain combines TRBV11-1 with TRBJ2-1; the D gene is possibly TRBD1 (6 bases). The CDR3 is 15 amino acids. Germline V CDR1 and CDR2: SGHAT, FQDESV (reference sequence). The ends were cut back, 1 base at V and 4 bases at J, with 11 bases in the middle. The CDR3 here is CASSLGQGNYNEQFF. The CDR3 nucleotides read TGTGCCAGCAGCTTAGGGCAGGGGAATTACAATGAGCAGTTCTTC.

This clone was seen a few times. The chain links TRBV2 to TRBJ2-7; 14 nucleotides line up with TRBD2. Trimming took 5 bases from V and 7 from J; bases not matched to a gene: 7. Looked up from germline, CDR1 is SNHLY and CDR2 is FYNNEI. The CDR3 extends over 15 amino acids. CDR3 nucleotides: TGTGCCAGCAGTCCATTGACTAGCGGGGGGGAAGAGCAGTACTTC. Translation: CASSPLTSGGEEQYF.

This clone has only a few counts. This chain joins TRBV7-2 and TRBJ2-7, with D possibly matching TRBD2 (5 bases). The CDR3 is made up of 14 amino acids. CDR1 SGHTA and CDR2 FQGNSA come from the germline V gene. V lost 5 bases and J lost 2, with 13 bases in between. CDR3 in amino acids: CASSLGAVPYEQYF. CDR3 sequence (DNA): TGTGCCAGCAGCCTGGGAGCGGTGCCCTACGAGCAGTACTTC.

This chain joins TRBV7-2 and TRBJ2-1; TRBD2 agrees at 12 bases. This CDR3 region has 15 residues. V lost 5 bases, J lost 4 bases, and 3 bases stayed unmatched. From germline, CDR1 is SGHTA and CDR2 FQGNSA. The CDR3 region has the DNA TGTGCCAGCAGCACCACTAGCGGGGGGTACAATGAGCAGTTCTTC. Protein: CASSTTSGGYNEQFF.

The chain is built from TRBV6-1 and TRBJ1-1, with 10 bases that match TRBD1. This CDR3 has 15 amino acids. Trimming took 4 bases from V and 4 from J; bases not matched to a gene: 6. Per the germline V gene, CDR1 is MNHNS and CDR2 is SASEGT. CDR3: CASSVPGQGSTEAFF. The CDR3 region has the DNA TGTGCCAGCAGTGTCCCGGGACAGGGGAGCACTGAAGCTTTCTTT.

The rearrangement joins TRBV4-2 to TRBJ1-6, with D tentatively TRBD1 (6 bases). CDR3 length: 17 amino acids. Trimming took 3 bases from V and 10 from J, leaving 22 bases between them. The germline CDR1 and CDR2 sequences are LGHNA and YNFKEQ. In DNA, the CDR3 is TGTGCCAGCAGCCACCAGGAGGTAGCAGGGGAGGGATCACCCCTCCACTTT. This codes for CASSHQEVAGEGSPLHF.

The sample holds a few counts of this clone. The chain links TRBV7-2 to TRBJ1-1; no reliable D call. Trimming took 3 bases from V and 3 from J, leaving 2 bases between them. There are 11 residues in the CDR3. Germline CDR1 SGHTA, CDR2 FQGNSA. DNA of the CDR3: TGTGCCAGCAGCTTCTACACTGAAGCTTTCTTT. Amino acid sequence: CASSFYTEAFF.

V is TRBV4-3 and J is TRBJ2-3; tentatively, D is TRBD1 (5 bases). The V end lost 0 bases, the J end lost 6 bases, and 13 bases lay between the germline ends. Germline V gene lookup returns CDR1 LGHNA and CDR2 YSLEER. The CDR3 contains 15 residues. CDR3 amino acids: CASSQESRQQDTQYF. The CDR3 region has the DNA TGCGCCAGCAGCCAAGAATCCAGACAGCAGGATACGCAGTATTTT.

The table lists this clone with a few counts. CDR3 sequence reads: CASRVAGAYNEQFF. CDR3 bases: TGTGCCAGTAGGGTAGCGGGGGCCTACAATGAGCAGTTCTTC. J is TRBJ2-1 and V is TRBV19, with TRBD2 identical over 9 bases. J was trimmed by 2 bases and V by 6 bases; bases with no gene match: 2. The germline CDR1 and CDR2 sequences are LNHDA and SQIVND (reference sequence). This CDR3 has 14 residues. The full variable domain, rest sourced from reference TRBV19 and TRBJ2-1, is DGGITQSPKYLFRKEGQNVTLSCEQNLNHDAMYWYRQDPGQGLRLIYYSQIVNDFQKGDIAEGYSVSREKKESFPLTVTSAQKNPTAFYLCASRVAGAYNEQFFGPGTRLTVL.

The chain uses TRBV5-4 and TRBJ2-2; D is unresolved. The V end was cut by 3 bases, the J end by 4 bases, with 10 bases between. CDR3 size: 14 residues. Germline values: CDR1 SGHNT, CDR2 YYREEE (reference sequence). In DNA, the CDR3 is TGTGCCAGCAGCTCCCAGGATAGCACCGGGGAGCTGTTTTTT. It translates to CASSSQDSTGELFF.

The chain carries TRBV10-3 and TRBJ1-1; D is undetermined. CDR1 is ENHRY and CDR2 is SYGVKD in the germline V gene. The CDR3 has 13 residues. V gave up 2 bases and J gave up 5 bases, with 9 bases separating them. CDR3 sequence: CAISEETQTEAFF. In DNA form, the CDR3 reads TGTGCCATCAGTGAGGAGACTCAGACTGAAGCTTTCTTT.

Only a few counts were recorded for this clone. This chain connects TRBV19 to TRBJ1-1; D perhaps matches TRBD1 (5 bases). CDR1 and CDR2 from the germline V gene are LNHDA and SQIVND (reference sequence). CDR3 length equals 13 residues. Deletions cut 10 bases from V and 5 bases from J, with 17 bases between. CDR3 amino acids: CATGGWEGTEAFF. CDR3 sequence (DNA): TGTGCCACTGGGGGTTGGGAGGGTACTGAAGCTTTCTTT.

This clone was picked up a small number of times. The chain recombines TRBV2 with TRBJ2-1; 7 nucleotides line up with TRBD2. The CDR3 covers 14 residues. Losses at the gene ends were 6 bases for V and 9 bases for J; bases not matched to a gene: 11. CDR1 is SNHLY, CDR2 FYNNEI, per germline. CDR3 in DNA: TGTGCCAGCAGGGGAGTGGGGGGGAGGTTTGAGCAGTTCTTC. Protein: CASRGVGGRFEQFF.

This clone was observed a handful of times. Other DNA sequences in this sample translate to the same CDR3. The chain carries TRBV9 and TRBJ2-1; 8 bases are a match to TRBD2. CDR3 length equals 17 residues. CDR1 is SGDLS, CDR2 YYNGEE, per germline. The V and J ends lost 0 bases and 7 bases, in that order; junction bases with no gene match: 12. CDR3 loop: CASSVVGERGGKNEQFF. DNA of the CDR3: TGTGCCAGCAGCGTAGTGGGTGAACGGGGGGGTAAGAATGAGCAGTTCTTC.

The genes are TRBV6-6 and TRBJ2-7; D may be TRBD2 (6 bases). V lost 10 bases, J lost 5 bases, and 9 bases lay in between. This CDR3 contains 10 residues. Looked up from germline, CDR1 is MNHNY and CDR2 is SVGAGI (reference sequence). In DNA, the CDR3 is TGTGCCACCTCGGGGGACGAGCAGTACTTC. Translating it yields CATSGDEQYF.

The chain joins TRBV7-2 to TRBJ2-1; a weak D match, TRBD2 (5 bases). Germline CDR1 reads SGHTA; CDR2 reads FQGNSA. The CDR3 runs to 11 residues. Deletions cut 7 bases from V and 9 bases from J, with 10 bases between. The CDR3 DNA is TGTGCCAGCACCCCGGGGATTGAGCAGTTCTTC. Residues: CASTPGIEQFF. Filled out from reference TRBV7-2 and TRBJ2-1, the complete variable domain reads GAGVSQSPSNKVTEKGKDVELRCDPISGHTALYWYRQSLGQGLEFLIYFQGNSAPDKSGLPSDRFSAERTGGSVSTLTIQRTQQEDSAVYLCASTPGIEQFFGPGTRLTVL.

The gene calls are TRBV11-3 and TRBJ2-3; tentative D call: TRBD1 (5 bases). The V and J ends lost 1 base and 0 bases respectively, with 5 bases between them. Germline CDR1 SGHNT, CDR2 YENEEA. The CDR3 loop spans 14 amino acids. This chain's CDR3 is CASSLGQSTDTQYF. The CDR3 region has the DNA TGTGCCAGCAGCTTAGGACAGAGCACAGATACGCAGTATTTT.

This clone has only a few counts. The chain employs TRBV6-5 and TRBJ1-1, with 7 bases lining up with TRBD1. The length of the CDR3 is 15 residues. From germline, CDR1 is MNHEY and CDR2 SVGAGI. Trimming cost V 0 bases and J 1 base; bases outside gene matches: 2. The CDR3 reads CASSYSRGRNTEAFF. CDR3 DNA sequence: TGTGCCAGCAGTTACTCGAGGGGGCGGAACACTGAAGCTTTCTTT.

This clone was observed a handful of times. The chain has TRBV18 and TRBJ2-5; D perhaps matches TRBD1 (5 bases). The CDR3 has 15 residues. Looked up from germline, CDR1 is KGHSH and CDR2 is LQKENI. The V end lost 5 bases, the J end lost 0 bases, and 13 bases lay between the germline ends. This CDR3 reads CASSGQGSDQETQYF. The CDR3, as DNA: TGTGCCAGCTCAGGTCAGGGATCAGACCAAGAGACCCAGTACTTC.